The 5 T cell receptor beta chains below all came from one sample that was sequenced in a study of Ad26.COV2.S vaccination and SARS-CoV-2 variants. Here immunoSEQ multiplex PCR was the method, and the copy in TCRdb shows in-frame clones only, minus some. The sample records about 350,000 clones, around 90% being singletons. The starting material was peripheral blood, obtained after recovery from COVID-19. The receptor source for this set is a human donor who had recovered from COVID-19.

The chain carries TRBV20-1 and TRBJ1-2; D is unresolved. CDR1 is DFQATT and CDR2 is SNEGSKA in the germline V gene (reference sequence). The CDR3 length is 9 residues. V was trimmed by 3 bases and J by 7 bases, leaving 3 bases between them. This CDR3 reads CSASRGYTF. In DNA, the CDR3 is TGCAGTGCTAGCCGTGGCTACACCTTC.

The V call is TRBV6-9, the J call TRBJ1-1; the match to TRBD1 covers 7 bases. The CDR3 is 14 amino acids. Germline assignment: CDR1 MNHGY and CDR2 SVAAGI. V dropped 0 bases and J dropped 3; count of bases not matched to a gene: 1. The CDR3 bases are TGTGCCAGCAGTTATTCAGGGGGCGACACTGAAGCTTTCTTT. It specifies CASSYSGGDTEAFF.

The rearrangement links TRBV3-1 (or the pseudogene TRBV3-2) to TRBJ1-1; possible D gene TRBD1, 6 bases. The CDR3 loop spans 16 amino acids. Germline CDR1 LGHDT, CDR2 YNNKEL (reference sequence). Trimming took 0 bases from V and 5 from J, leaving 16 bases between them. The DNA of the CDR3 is TGTGCCAGCAGCCAAGAAGGGTCAAGGGGGGGGACTGAAGCTTTCTTT. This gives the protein CASSQEGSRGGTEAFF.

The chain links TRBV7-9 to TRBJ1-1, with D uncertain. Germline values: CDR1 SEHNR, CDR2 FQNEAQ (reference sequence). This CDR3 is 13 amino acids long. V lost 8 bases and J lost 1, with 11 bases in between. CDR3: CASHDSSNTEAFF. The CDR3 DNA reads TGTGCCAGCCACGACTCTTCGAACACTGAAGCTTTCTTT.

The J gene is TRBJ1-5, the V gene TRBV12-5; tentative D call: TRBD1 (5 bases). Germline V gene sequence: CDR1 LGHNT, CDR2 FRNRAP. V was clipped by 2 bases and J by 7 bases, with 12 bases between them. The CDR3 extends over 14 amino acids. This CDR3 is CASGLSPQGQPQHF. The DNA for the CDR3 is TGTGCTAGTGGTTTGTCCCCTCAGGGACAGCCCCAGCATTTT.